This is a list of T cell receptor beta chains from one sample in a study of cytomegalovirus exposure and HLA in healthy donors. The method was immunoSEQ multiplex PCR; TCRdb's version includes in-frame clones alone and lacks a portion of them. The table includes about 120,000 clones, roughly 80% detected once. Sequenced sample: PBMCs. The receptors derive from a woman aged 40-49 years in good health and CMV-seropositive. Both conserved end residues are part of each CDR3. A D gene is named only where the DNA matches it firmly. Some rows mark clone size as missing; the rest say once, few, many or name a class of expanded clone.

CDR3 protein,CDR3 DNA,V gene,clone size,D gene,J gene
CASSPKAVPSYNSPLHF,TGTGCCAGCAGCCCCAAGGCGGTACCCTCCTATAATTCCCCCCTCCACTTT,TRBV7-3,once,NA,TRBJ1-6
CASSPSPWLDEQYF,TGTGCCAGCAGCCCCTCGCCGTGGTTAGACGAGCAGTACTTC,TRBV11-2,NA,NA,TRBJ2-7
CATSRDRSQGDTQYF,TGTGCCACCAGCAGAGATCGGTCCCAGGGTGATACGCAGTATTTT,TRBV15,NA,NA,TRBJ2-3
CATRLADYTQYF,TGTGCCACAAGACTAGCGGATTATACGCAGTATTTT,TRBV2,NA,TRBD2,TRBJ2-3
CASSLAGYNTYEQYF,TGTGCCAGCAGCTTGGCAGGTTACAACACCTACGAGCAGTACTTC,TRBV5-6,NA,NA,TRBJ2-7
CASTLGGGGYGYTF,TGTGCCAGCACCCTCGGGGGAGGGGGCTATGGCTACACCTTC,TRBV2,NA,NA,TRBJ1-2
CASRTEPSTDTQYF,TGCGCCAGCAGGACAGAGCCTAGCACAGATACGCAGTATTTT,TRBV5-1,NA,NA,TRBJ2-3
CASSPNRDRDEQYF,TGCGCCAGCAGCCCGAACCGGGACAGGGACGAGCAGTACTTC,TRBV5-1,NA,TRBD1,TRBJ2-7
CASSPSQDTQYF,TGTGCCAGCAGCCCCAGTCAAGATACGCAGTATTTT,TRBV9,NA,NA,TRBJ2-3
CASKLVGDGSYEQYF,TGTGCCAGTAAGCTTGTAGGGGATGGGTCTTACGAGCAGTACTTC,TRBV19,NA,NA,TRBJ2-7
CSASRDRAQHF,TGCAGTGCTAGCAGGGACAGGGCCCAGCATTTT,TRBV20-1,NA,TRBD1,TRBJ1-5
CASSHRRGGSYEQYF,TGCGCCAGCAGCCATAGACGGGGGGGCTCCTACGAGCAGTACTTC,TRBV4-1,NA,TRBD2,TRBJ2-7
CASSPGVRDRLDTQYF,TGTGCCAGCAGCCCAGGGGTCAGGGATCGATTGGATACGCAGTATTTT,TRBV5-6,few,NA,TRBJ2-3
CASSFRQIRQETQYF,TGCGCCAGCAGCTTCAGGCAGATAAGACAAGAGACCCAGTACTTC,TRBV5-1,NA,NA,TRBJ2-5
CASSQQEYQPQHF,TGCGCCAGCAGCCAACAAGAGTATCAGCCCCAGCATTTT,TRBV4-1,NA,NA,TRBJ1-5
CASSVAGVGVTQYF,TGTGCCAGCAGCGTAGCGGGAGTGGGGGTGACCCAGTACTTC,TRBV9,once,NA,TRBJ2-5
CASSGVGQGGTEAFF,TGCGCCAGCAGTGGAGTGGGACAGGGGGGCACTGAAGCTTTCTTT,TRBV10-2,NA,TRBD1,TRBJ1-1
CASSRDSTSGNTIYF,TGTGCCAGCAGTCGGGACAGTACCTCTGGAAACACCATATATTTT,TRBV2,NA,TRBD1,TRBJ1-3
CASSEESLVQPQHF,TGTGCCAGCAGTGAAGAGAGTCTGGTTCAGCCCCAGCATTTT,TRBV2,NA,NA,TRBJ1-5
CASNYDRDSGNTIYF,TGTGCCAGCAATTACGACCGGGACAGCGGAAACACCATATATTTT,TRBV5-5,NA,TRBD1,TRBJ1-3
CSVGGWGGYGYTF,TGCAGCGTTGGGGGCTGGGGAGGCTATGGCTACACCTTC,TRBV29-1,NA,NA,TRBJ1-2
CASSLNAMSPLHF,TGTGCCAGCAGCTTAAATGCGATGTCACCCCTCCACTTT,TRBV7-3,NA,NA,TRBJ1-6
CASSSFRGDTEAFF,TGCGCCAGCAGCTCCTTCAGGGGGGACACTGAAGCTTTCTTT,TRBV5-1,NA,TRBD1,TRBJ1-1
CASSDPLSFSGNTIYF,TGTGCCAGCAGCGATCCCCTTTCTTTCTCTGGAAACACCATATATTTT,TRBV9,NA,NA,TRBJ1-3
CASSYSWPGLYEQYF,TGTGCCAGCAGTTACTCGTGGCCAGGGCTTTACGAGCAGTACTTC,TRBV6-5,NA,NA,TRBJ2-7
CASSPIGGNTEAFF,TGTGCCAGCAGCCCCATTGGCGGGAACACTGAAGCTTTCTTT,TRBV2,NA,NA,TRBJ1-1
CASSMLGLAGAEQYF,TGTGCCAGTAGTATGCTTGGGCTAGCGGGAGCTGAGCAGTACTTC,TRBV19,NA,TRBD2,TRBJ2-7
CASSLLANTDTQYF,TGTGCCAGCAGCTTACTAGCGAACACAGATACGCAGTATTTT,TRBV7-2,NA,NA,TRBJ2-3
CSARQGNIQYF,TGCAGTGCAAGACAGGGCAACATTCAGTACTTC,TRBV20-1,NA,TRBD1,TRBJ2-4
CASSETGGAVDEQYF,TGCGCCAGCAGCGAAACAGGGGGCGCAGTGGACGAGCAGTACTTC,TRBV5-1,NA,TRBD1,TRBJ2-7
CASSLYRGAGELFF,TGCGCCAGCAGCTTGTACAGGGGGGCCGGGGAGCTGTTTTTT,TRBV5-1,NA,TRBD1,TRBJ2-2
CASSPTGDYGYTF,TGTGCCAGCAGTCCGACAGGGGACTATGGCTACACCTTC,TRBV28,NA,TRBD1,TRBJ1-2
CASSDDSGGAYEQYF,TGTGCCAGCAGTGACGATAGCGGGGGGGCCTACGAGCAGTACTTC,TRBV2,NA,TRBD2,TRBJ2-7
CASSPTSGRKTQYF,TGTGCCAGCAGCCCGACTAGCGGGAGGAAGACCCAGTACTTC,TRBV7-8,NA,TRBD2,TRBJ2-5
CASSSDRGVYGYTF,TGTGCCAGCAGCTCGGACAGGGGAGTCTATGGCTACACCTTC,TRBV7-2,few,TRBD1,TRBJ1-2
CSVDWAKTQYF,TGCAGCGTTGACTGGGCGAAGACCCAGTACTTC,TRBV29-1,NA,NA,TRBJ2-5
CASSSKFLGTTNYEQYF,TGTGCCAGCAGCTCAAAGTTTTTGGGGACAACCAACTACGAGCAGTACTTC,TRBV7-2,few,NA,TRBJ2-7
CASSPAYRSARDYGYTF,TGTGCCAGCAGCCCCGCTTATAGGAGCGCGAGGGACTATGGCTACACCTTC,TRBV7-2,NA,NA,TRBJ1-2
CASRAGGNTGELFF,TGTGCCAGCAGAGCCGGGGGGAACACCGGGGAGCTGTTTTTT,TRBV9,NA,NA,TRBJ2-2
CASSRGLAGAQETQYF,TGTGCCAGCAGCCGAGGACTAGCGGGTGCTCAAGAGACCCAGTACTTC,TRBV7-3,NA,TRBD2,TRBJ2-5
CASSTTPSGANVLTF,TGTGCCAGTAGTACGACACCGTCTGGGGCCAACGTCCTGACTTTC,TRBV19,NA,NA,TRBJ2-6
CASSGGGTGANVLTF,TGCGCCAGCAGCGGGGGGGGTACTGGGGCCAACGTCCTGACTTTC,TRBV4-1,NA,TRBD2,TRBJ2-6
CASSLGGDTEAFF,TGTGCCAGCAGCTTAGGGGGGGACACTGAAGCTTTCTTT,TRBV7-9,few,NA,TRBJ1-1
CASSTQGANTEAFF,TGTGCCAGCAGCACACAGGGGGCGAACACTGAAGCTTTCTTT,TRBV7-9,NA,TRBD1,TRBJ1-1
CASSEPRTGGVNSPLHF,TGCGCCAGCAGTGAGCCAAGGACAGGGGGAGTTAATTCACCCCTCCACTTT,TRBV10-2,few,TRBD1,TRBJ1-6
CASSPGRNNEQFF,TGTGCCAGCAGCCCAGGAAGAAACAATGAGCAGTTCTTC,TRBV11-3,NA,NA,TRBJ2-1
CASSQAAGGLYGYTF,TGCGCCAGCAGCCAAGCGGCAGGGGGGCTCTATGGCTACACCTTC,TRBV4-3,NA,TRBD1,TRBJ1-2
CASSPRQGTDTQYF,TGTGCCAGTAGTCCTAGACAGGGCACAGATACGCAGTATTTT,TRBV19,NA,NA,TRBJ2-3